The 5 T cell receptor beta chains below come from one sample, sequenced in a study of T cells after yellow fever vaccination. TCRdb reanalysed the 5' RACE reads using MiXCR and keeps one entry per CDR3 protein. There are roughly 260,000 distinct CDR3 sequences in the sample; about an eighth occur only once, and around 0.49% lies in the top ten. This sample comprised CD4+ T cells sorted from PBMCs, obtained 45 days after the yellow fever booster vaccination. These receptors came from a man aged 30-40 years who received the YFV17D yellow fever vaccine.

The chain couples TRBV6-5 to TRBJ2-1; D is unclear. Trimming cost V 0 bases and J 0 bases, with 12 bases left between them. Germline loops: CDR1 MNHEY, CDR2 SVGAGI. The CDR3 spans 17 residues. CDR3: CASSYSRFLSSYNEQFF. The CDR3 nucleotides read TGTGCCAGCAGTTACTCGAGATTTTTGAGCTCCTACAATGAGCAGTTCTTC.

This clonotype was detected ten times or more. This chain connects TRBV27 to TRBJ2-5; D gene unclear. CDR1 MNHEY and CDR2 SMNVEV come from the germline V gene (reference sequence). V dropped 9 bases and J dropped 0 bases, with 8 bases sitting between them. This CDR3 has 12 amino acids. The CDR3, as DNA: TGTGCCAGTAGTAGGAACCAAGAGACCCAGTACTTC. Its protein is CASSRNQETQYF.

This clonotype was recorded a few times. The chain is built from TRBV25-1 and TRBJ2-7; TRBD2 is a possible D gene (5 bases). CDR1 and CDR2 from the germline V gene are MGHDK and SYGVNS. This CDR3 region has 11 residues. Trimming shortened V by 4 bases and J by 6 bases, and 7 bases separated the two germline ends. CDR3 residues: CASSAGFEQYF. The CDR3 DNA is TGTGCCAGCAGTGCGGGGTTCGAGCAGTACTTC.

V is TRBV9 and J is TRBJ2-3; 16 nucleotides align to TRBD2. The CDR3 spans 19 residues. The ends lost 2 bases at V and 5 bases at J; junction bases unmatched: 11. Per the germline V gene, CDR1 is SGDLS and CDR2 is YYNGEE. In DNA, the CDR3 is TGTGCCAGCAGCGTGGACCCGGGACTAGCGGGAGGGCCGAAAGATACGCAGTATTTT. Translated: CASSVDPGLAGGPKDTQYF.

The CDR3 DNA follows: TGTGCCAGCAGCGATTCCCGGGACAGGGGAAACATTCAGTACTTC. Translated, it gives CASSDSRDRGNIQYF. The V call is TRBV2, the J call TRBJ2-4; the match to TRBD1 covers 10 bases. This CDR3 has 15 amino acids. V lost 6 bases, J lost 6 bases, and 8 bases stayed unmatched. Germline V gene lookup returns CDR1 SNHLY and CDR2 FYNNEI.